Following are 10 T cell receptor beta chains from one sample sequenced in a study of blood T cell repertoires in COVID-19 (dated by TCRdb to 2018 to 2020). Library construction relied on the immunoSEQ multiplex PCR assay. Imported from immuneACCESS, the table was reduced by TCRdb to in-frame sequences with V and J called. These copies leave out some clones; in studies compared against another copy, an unresolved V gene accounts for under half, and the cause of the remainder is not known. The sample has approximately 85,000 clones on record, roughly 88% of them singletons. About 25% of the sample rests with the top ten. What was sequenced was peripheral blood. These receptors were taken from a man aged 50 or older with active or convalescent COVID-19.

Points on this clone: The conserved final phenylalanine or tryptophan is absent from the CDR3, which likely points to a read error. The DNA is omitted, as the CDR3 cannot be located on it reliably, and the CDR3 follows TCRdb's listing. V is TRBV2 and J is TRBJ2-7; whether TRBD2, the table's D call, matches the DNA was not checked. CDR1 is SNHLY and CDR2 is FYNNEI in the germline V gene. The CDR3 has 14 amino acids, counting both end residues. CDR3 residues: CASSDSKGAFRPDL.

There are a few counts of this clone. This chain links TRBV7-2 with TRBJ2-1; tentative D call: TRBD2 (7 bases). V was cut by 5 bases and J by 6 bases, with 20 bases left in between. The CDR3 covers 16 residues. The germline CDR1 and CDR2 sequences are SGHTA and FQGNSA. CDR3 nucleotide sequence: TGTGCCAGCAGCAAAGGGGGGGGAAGTAAAGTCAATGAGCAGTTCTTC. Amino acid sequence: CASSKGGGSKVNEQFF.

The chain is built from TRBV9 and TRBJ1-5; no firm D call. The CDR3 covers 14 residues. V was trimmed by 0 bases and J by 6 bases, leaving 10 bases between them. CDR1 is SGDLS and CDR2 is YYNGEE in the germline V gene. CDR3 coding DNA: TGTGCCAGCAGCGTAGGAGGCATCAGTCAGCCCCAGCATTTT. Translating it yields CASSVGGISQPQHF.

The chain carries TRBV12-3 or TRBV12-4 and TRBJ2-7; D remains ambiguous. This CDR3 has 13 residues. Trimming cost V 2 bases and J 3 bases, with 8 bases left between them. The CDR3 DNA is TGTGCCAGCAGTTTACGGCGGAACTACGAGCAGTACTTC. The encoded protein is CASSLRRNYEQYF.

The sample holds one count of this clone. This same CDR3 is encoded by further DNA sequences in the sample. The chain joins TRBV6-5 to TRBJ1-1; D gene ambiguous. The length of the CDR3 is 12 residues. Germline V CDR1 and CDR2: MNHEY, SVGAGI. The germline V and J ends were trimmed by 2 bases and 4 bases, with 5 bases remaining between them. CDR3 DNA sequence: TGTGCCAGCAGTTACGGAGGCACTGAAGCTTTCTTT. Protein product: CASSYGGTEAFF.

The J gene is TRBJ2-3, the V gene TRBV5-5, with D perhaps matching TRBD2 (5 bases). CDR3 length equals 15 residues. V lost 4 bases and J lost 0, with 12 bases in between. The germline gives CDR1 SGHKS, CDR2 YYEKEE (reference sequence). The CDR3 coding sequence is TGTGCCAGCAGCCCCATGAGGGTGAGCACAGATACGCAGTATTTT. It specifies CASSPMRVSTDTQYF.

This clone was counted between two and nine times. The chain links TRBV5-1 to TRBJ2-1; a weak D match, TRBD2 (6 bases). Germline lookup yields CDR1 SGHRS and CDR2 YFSETQ. The CDR3 extends over 13 amino acids. V was clipped by 4 bases and J by 5 bases, with 10 bases between them. This CDR3 is CASSAGMNNEQFF. The CDR3 DNA reads as TGCGCCAGCAGCGCGGGAATGAACAATGAGCAGTTCTTC.

The V call is TRBV5-1, the J call TRBJ2-1; D is undetermined. The CDR3 sequence is 12 residues long. Germline V gene lookup returns CDR1 SGHRS and CDR2 YFSETQ. Trimming shortened V by 0 bases and J by 7 bases, and 5 bases separated the two germline ends. This CDR3 reads CASSLDANEQFF. The CDR3 nucleotides are TGCGCCAGCAGCTTGGATGCGAATGAGCAGTTCTTC. The whole variable domain, filled in from reference TRBV5-1 and TRBJ2-1, reads KAGVTQTPRYLIKTRGQQVTLSCSPISGHRSVSWYQQTPGQGLQFLFEYFSETQRNKGNFPGRFSGRQFSNSRSEMNVSTLELGDSALYLCASSLDANEQFFGPGTRLTVL.

The chain uses TRBV25-1 and TRBJ2-2; TRBD1 matches at 11 bases. CDR3 length equals 16 residues. The V gene's germline CDR1 is MGHDK and CDR2 SYGVNS. The ends lost 6 bases at V and 5 bases at J; junction bases unmatched: 8. The CDR3 DNA reads TGTGCCAGCAGCGAGACCGGGACAGGGGGGACCGGGGAGCTGTTTTTT. Residues: CASSETGTGGTGELFF. Filled out from reference TRBV25-1 and TRBJ2-2, the complete variable domain reads EADIYQTPRYLVIGTGKKITLECSQTMGHDKMYWYQQDPGMELHLIHYSYGVNSTEKGDLSSESTVSRIRTEHFPLTLESARPSHTSQYLCASSETGTGGTGELFFGEGSRLTVL.

The rearrangement uses TRBV11-2 and TRBJ1-5, with D perhaps matching TRBD1 (5 bases). V was shortened by 5 bases and J by 4 bases, with 15 bases between the two germline ends. The V gene's germline CDR1 is SGHAT and CDR2 FQNNGV. The CDR3 contains 15 residues. The CDR3 loop reads CASSAGGGRNQPQHF. The CDR3, as DNA: TGTGCCAGCAGCGCTGGTGGGGGGAGAAATCAGCCCCAGCATTTT.